The T cell receptor beta chain described here comes from a study of Tregs in tolerant kidney transplant recipients. Unstimulated Tregs (CD4+CD25+CD127-) and CD4+CD25- non-Tregs were sorted from PBMCs. Regulatory T cells were sorted from thawed PBMCs rested overnight at 37°C with approximately 210 IU/ml IL-2. Germline V CDR1 and CDR2: GTSNPN, SVGIG (reference sequence). The CDR3 has 17 residues. Unmatched junction bases numbered 11, after V lost 2 bases and J lost 0 bases. Sequencing used immunoSEQ multiplex PCR; TCRdb keeps in-frame clones, though not all of them. The data hold tens of thousands of clones, with about 90% observed a single time.

The chain combines TRBV30 with TRBJ1-1; 8 bases agree with TRBD1. The sequence derives from a human donor in good health. Sequenced: Tregs from blood. This chain's CDR3 is CAWSKPTWTGMNTEAFF. The CDR3 coding sequence is TGTGCCTGGAGTAAACCCACCTGGACAGGGATGAACACTGAAGCTTTCTTT.